The 18 T cell receptor beta chains listed next were all sequenced from one sample in a study of blood T cell repertoires in COVID-19. TCRdb's table, derived via immunoSEQ multiplex PCR, lists solely in-frame clones and lacks some. The table shows roughly 88,000 clones, with 65% to 85% occurring only once. The sample taken for sequencing was peripheral blood. These receptors all stem from a woman aged 80 or over with acute or convalescent COVID-19.

Concerning this clone itself: One end of the junction is discordant with germline, which a read error may explain. The chain uses TRBV7-7 and TRBJ1-3, with D unclear. This CDR3 region has 15 residues. Germline V CDR1 and CDR2: SSHAT, FNYEAQ (reference sequence). The CDR3 reads CASSFNAAAGNTIYF. The CDR3 region has the DNA TGTGCTAGCAGCTTCAACGCGGCGGCGGGAAACACCATATATTTT.

The chain is built from TRBV4-1 and TRBJ1-1; TRBD1 matches at 8 bases. Germline V CDR1 and CDR2: MGHRA, YSYEKL. V was clipped by 3 bases and J by 0 bases; unmatched bases: 3. The CDR3 runs 15 residues. The CDR3 DNA is TGCGCCAGCAGCCACAGGGGGCAGCTGAACACTGAAGCTTTCTTT. It is translated as CASSHRGQLNTEAFF.

This clone was observed a single time. The chain recombines TRBV27 with TRBJ2-3; tentatively, D is TRBD2 (5 bases). CDR1 is MNHEY and CDR2 is SMNVEV in the germline V gene (reference sequence). Trimming took off 3 bases at V and 5 bases at J, with 9 bases between the two ends. CDR3 size: 13 residues. The CDR3 nucleotides read TGTGCCAGCAGTTTCCGAGAGGGAGATACGCAGTATTTT. The encoded protein is CASSFREGDTQYF.

The gene calls are TRBV11-3 and TRBJ1-2; the D gene is possibly TRBD1 (6 bases). Germline CDR1 and CDR2: SGHNT and YENEEA. CDR3 length: 13 amino acids. Trimming stripped 3 bases from V and 8 bases from J, with 13 bases between. The CDR3 region is CASSLDSVRGYTF. CDR3 in DNA: TGTGCCAGCAGCTTGGACAGCGTGAGGGGCTACACCTTC.

V gene TRBV5-5 combines with J gene TRBJ1-6; 8 bases agree with TRBD1. The CDR3 runs 15 residues. V was pared by 2 bases and J by 7 bases, with 5 bases of the junction left unmatched. Germline CDR1 is SGHKS and CDR2 is YYEKEE (reference sequence). The CDR3 loop reads CASSLNRGENSPLHF. The CDR3 DNA follows: TGTGCCAGCAGCTTAAACAGGGGGGAAAATTCACCCCTCCACTTT.

The chain couples TRBV27 to TRBJ2-2, with TRBD2 matching 8 bases. The CDR3 sequence is 17 residues long. Trimming at V came to 6 bases and at J to 1 base, leaving 10 bases not matched to a gene. The germline V gene encodes CDR1 MNHEY and CDR2 SMNVEV (reference sequence). The CDR3 DNA reads as TGTGCCAGCAGCCACGCTCGCGGGGGGCAGAACACCGGGGAGCTGTTTTTT. Amino acid sequence: CASSHARGGQNTGELFF.

As DNA, the CDR3 is TGTGCCAGCAGTAAGACAGGGACTGGAAACACCATATATTTT. Its translation: CASSKTGTGNTIYF. The genes are TRBV28 and TRBJ1-3, with 7 bases matching TRBD1. CDR1 and CDR2 (germline): MDHEN, SYDVKM. V trimming: 5 bases; J trimming: 2 bases; junction bases outside the gene matches: 3. The CDR3 contains 14 residues.

Only a few counts were recorded for this clone. The chain couples TRBV7-3 to TRBJ1-2, with D possibly being TRBD1 (5 bases). From germline, CDR1 is SGHTA and CDR2 FQGTGA. This CDR3 is 14 amino acids long. V was pared by 1 base and J by 6 bases, with 12 bases between. The CDR3 coding sequence is TGTGCCAGCAGCTTAAGTCATGTAGGGGATGGCTACACCTTC. This gives the protein CASSLSHVGDGYTF.

Concerning this clone: The junction differs from germline at one of its ends, possibly a read error. The rearrangement uses TRBV7-8 and TRBJ1-5; weak D call: TRBD1 (5 bases). The CDR3 runs 15 residues. Germline V gene sequence: CDR1 SGHVS, CDR2 FQNEAQ. CDR3 coding DNA: TGTGCCAGCAGTTCTAACGGGGGGAGCAGTCAGCCCCAGCATTTT. This translates into CASSSNGGSSQPQHF.

This chain joins TRBV2 and TRBJ1-2, with 8 bases identical to TRBD1. From germline, CDR1 is SNHLY and CDR2 FYNNEI. With V trimmed by 4 bases and J by 0 bases, 1 base remained unmatched. The CDR3 contains 14 residues. The CDR3 region has the DNA TGTGCCAGCAGTGTGGGACAGGCTAACTATGGCTACACCTTC. It translates to CASSVGQANYGYTF.

The V call is TRBV7-9, the J call TRBJ1-2; D uncertain. The germline V gene has CDR1 SEHNR and CDR2 FQNEAQ (reference sequence). The CDR3 is 15 residues long. Trimming pared 1 base from V and 4 bases from J, leaving 13 bases between. CDR3 DNA: TGTGCCAGCAGCTTAGGGGCGGGGAGTATCTATGGCTACACCTTC. Protein product: CASSLGAGSIYGYTF.

The chain has TRBV19 and TRBJ2-5, with D tentatively TRBD1 (6 bases). Trimming stripped 5 bases from V and 4 bases from J, with 11 bases between. Looked up from germline, CDR1 is LNHDA and CDR2 is SQIVND (reference sequence). The CDR3 extends over 13 amino acids. DNA of the CDR3: TGTGCCAGTAGTTCGAACAGGGTAGAGACCCAGTACTTC. Amino acid sequence: CASSSNRVETQYF.

The chain recombines TRBV11-2 with TRBJ1-1; 7 bases are a match to TRBD1. The germline V gene encodes CDR1 SGHAT and CDR2 FQNNGV. Trimming cost V 3 bases and J 5 bases; bases outside gene matches: 3. The CDR3 is made up of 13 amino acids. The CDR3 protein is CASSFRGNTEAFF. The CDR3, as DNA: TGTGCCAGCAGCTTCAGGGGGAATACTGAAGCTTTCTTT.

The V and J genes are TRBV7-2 and TRBJ2-7; 7 nucleotides agree with TRBD1. V gave up 2 bases and J gave up 3 bases; unmatched junction bases: 1. This CDR3 contains 13 residues. Germline loops: CDR1 SGHTA, CDR2 FQGNSA. This CDR3 is CASSLWDSYEQYF. CDR3 nucleotide sequence: TGTGCCAGCAGCTTATGGGACAGCTACGAGCAGTACTTC.

The chain employs TRBV13 and TRBJ1-1, with D perhaps TRBD1 (5 bases). The V end lost 1 base, the J end lost 0 bases, and 15 bases lay between the germline ends. The CDR3 length is 17 residues. Looked up from germline, CDR1 is PRHDT and CDR2 is FYEKMQ (reference sequence). This chain's CDR3 is CASSLVRGDYMNTEAFF. CDR3 coding DNA: TGTGCCAGCAGCTTAGTTCGGGGGGACTATATGAACACTGAAGCTTTCTTT.

The chain recombines TRBV5-4 with TRBJ2-3, with a tentative D call TRBD1 (5 bases). V dropped 4 bases and J dropped 3 bases, with 9 bases sitting between them. CDR1 is SGHNT, CDR2 YYREEE, per germline (reference sequence). The CDR3 has 13 residues. This chain's CDR3 is CASSLDRTDTQYF. The CDR3, as DNA: TGTGCCAGCAGCCTAGACAGAACAGATACGCAGTATTTT.

A remark on this clone: Mismatch with germline at one junction end may stem from a read error. This chain joins TRBV7-2 and TRBJ1-1; TRBD1 matches at 8 bases. The CDR3 runs 14 residues. CDR1 and CDR2 from the germline V gene are SGHTA and FQGNSA. CDR3 coding DNA: TGTGCCAGCAGGTTAGCTCTACGGGACAGGGAAGCTTTCTTT. Translated, it gives CASRLALRDREAFF.

The genes are TRBV5-6 and TRBJ1-2; no clear D gene. CDR1 and CDR2 (germline): SGHDT, YYEEEE. This CDR3 has 16 amino acids. V was cut by 0 bases and J by 4 bases, with 16 bases left in between. CDR3 protein: CASSLVSSGNGYGYTF. The CDR3 region has the DNA TGTGCCAGCAGCTTGGTATCTTCAGGTAATGGCTATGGCTACACCTTC.